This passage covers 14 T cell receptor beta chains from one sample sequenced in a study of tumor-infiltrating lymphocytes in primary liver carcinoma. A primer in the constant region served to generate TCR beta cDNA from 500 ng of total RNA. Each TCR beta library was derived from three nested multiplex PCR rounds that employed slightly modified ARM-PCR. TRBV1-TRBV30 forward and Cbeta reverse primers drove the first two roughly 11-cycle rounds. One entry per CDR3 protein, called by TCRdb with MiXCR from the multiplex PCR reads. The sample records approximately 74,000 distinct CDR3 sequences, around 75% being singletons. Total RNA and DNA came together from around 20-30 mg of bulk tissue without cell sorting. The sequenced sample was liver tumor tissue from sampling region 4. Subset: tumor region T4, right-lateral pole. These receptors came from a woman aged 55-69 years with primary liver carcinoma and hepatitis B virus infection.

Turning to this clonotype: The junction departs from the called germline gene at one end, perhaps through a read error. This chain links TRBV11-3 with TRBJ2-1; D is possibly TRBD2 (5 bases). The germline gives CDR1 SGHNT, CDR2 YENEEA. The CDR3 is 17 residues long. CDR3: CACSLGLGEWGVDEQFF. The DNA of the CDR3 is TGTGCCTGCAGCTTAGGTCTTGGGGAGTGGGGTGTCGATGAGCAGTTCTTC.

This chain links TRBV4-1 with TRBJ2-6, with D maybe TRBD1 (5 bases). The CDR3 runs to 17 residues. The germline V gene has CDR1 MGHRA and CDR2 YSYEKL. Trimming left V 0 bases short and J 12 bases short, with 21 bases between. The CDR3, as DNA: TGCGCCAGCAGCCAAGACTCCAGGGTCTCTGAGGCCCGCGTCCTGACTTTC. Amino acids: CASSQDSRVSEARVLTF.

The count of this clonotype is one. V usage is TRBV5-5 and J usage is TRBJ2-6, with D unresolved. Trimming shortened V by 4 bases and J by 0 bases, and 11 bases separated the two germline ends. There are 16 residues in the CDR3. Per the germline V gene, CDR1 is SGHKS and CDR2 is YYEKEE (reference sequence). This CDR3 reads CASSTTSRSGANVLTF. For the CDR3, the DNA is TGTGCCAGCAGCACGACATCCCGCTCTGGGGCCAACGTCCTGACTTTC.

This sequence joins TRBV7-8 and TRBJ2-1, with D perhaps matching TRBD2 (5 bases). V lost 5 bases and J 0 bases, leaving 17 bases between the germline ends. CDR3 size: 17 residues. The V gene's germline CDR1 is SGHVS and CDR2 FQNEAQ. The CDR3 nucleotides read TGTGCCAGCAGCCCCTTGGCTAGCATAAGCTCCTACAATGAGCAGTTCTTC. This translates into CASSPLASISSYNEQFF.

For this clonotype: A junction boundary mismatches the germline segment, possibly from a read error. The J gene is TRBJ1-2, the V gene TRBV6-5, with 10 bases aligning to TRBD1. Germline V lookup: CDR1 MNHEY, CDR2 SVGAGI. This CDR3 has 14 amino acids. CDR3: CAISSTGGASGYTF. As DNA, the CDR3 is TGTGCCATCAGTTCGACAGGGGGCGCAAGTGGTTACACCTTC.

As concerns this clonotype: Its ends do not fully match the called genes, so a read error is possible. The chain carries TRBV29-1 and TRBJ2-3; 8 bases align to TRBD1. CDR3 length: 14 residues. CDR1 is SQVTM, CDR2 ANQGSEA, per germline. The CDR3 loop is CSIGDRTLTDTQNF. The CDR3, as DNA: TGCAGCATTGGGGACAGGACCCTCACAGATACGCAGAATTTC.

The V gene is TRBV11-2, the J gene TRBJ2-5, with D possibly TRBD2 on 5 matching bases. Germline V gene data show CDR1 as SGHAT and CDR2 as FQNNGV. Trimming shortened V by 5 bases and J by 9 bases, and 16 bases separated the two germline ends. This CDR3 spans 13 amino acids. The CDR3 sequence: CASSRVPEEAQYF. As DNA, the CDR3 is TGTGCCAGCAGCAGGGTGCCAGAGGAGGCCCAGTACTTC.

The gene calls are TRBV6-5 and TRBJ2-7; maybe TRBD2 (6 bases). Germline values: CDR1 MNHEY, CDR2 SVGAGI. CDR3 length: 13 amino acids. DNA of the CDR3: TGTACTAGCAGACTAGTGGGAAGATACGAGCAGTACTTC. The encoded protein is CTSRLVGRYEQYF.

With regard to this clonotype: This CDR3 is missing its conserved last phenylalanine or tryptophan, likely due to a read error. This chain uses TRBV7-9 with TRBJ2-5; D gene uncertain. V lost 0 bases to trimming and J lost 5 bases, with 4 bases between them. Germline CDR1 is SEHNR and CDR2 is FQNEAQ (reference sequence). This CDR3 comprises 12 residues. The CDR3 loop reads CASSLASETQYL. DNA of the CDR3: TGTGCCAGCAGCTTAGCGTCCGAGACCCAGTACTTA.

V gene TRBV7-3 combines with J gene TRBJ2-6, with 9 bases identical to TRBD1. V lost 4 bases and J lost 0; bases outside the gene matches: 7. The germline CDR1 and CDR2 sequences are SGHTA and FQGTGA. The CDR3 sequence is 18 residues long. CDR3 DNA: TGTGCCAGCAGCTCCCGACAGGGGGTTGTCTCTGGGGCCAACGTCCTGACTTTC. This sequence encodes CASSSRQGVVSGANVLTF.

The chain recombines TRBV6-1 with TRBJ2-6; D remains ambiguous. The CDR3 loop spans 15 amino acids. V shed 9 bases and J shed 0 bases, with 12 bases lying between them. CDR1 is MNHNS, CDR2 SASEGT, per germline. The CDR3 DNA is TGTGCCAGGCTACCTGGTTCCTCTGGGGCCAACGTCCTGACTTTC. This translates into CARLPGSSGANVLTF.

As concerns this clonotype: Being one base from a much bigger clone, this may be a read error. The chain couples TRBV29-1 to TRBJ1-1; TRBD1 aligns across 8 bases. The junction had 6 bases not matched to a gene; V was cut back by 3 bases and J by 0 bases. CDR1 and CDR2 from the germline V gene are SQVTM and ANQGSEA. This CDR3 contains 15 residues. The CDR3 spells CSVDYQGAMNTEAFF. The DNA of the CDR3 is TGCAGCGTTGACTATCAGGGGGCCATGAACACTGAAGCTTTCTTT.

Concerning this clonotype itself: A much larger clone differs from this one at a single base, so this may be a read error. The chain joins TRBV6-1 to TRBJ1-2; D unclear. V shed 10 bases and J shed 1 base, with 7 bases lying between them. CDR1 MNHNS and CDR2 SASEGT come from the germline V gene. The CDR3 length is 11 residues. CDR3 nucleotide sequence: TGTGCCAACATATTTAACTATGGCTACACCTTC. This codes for CANIFNYGYTF.

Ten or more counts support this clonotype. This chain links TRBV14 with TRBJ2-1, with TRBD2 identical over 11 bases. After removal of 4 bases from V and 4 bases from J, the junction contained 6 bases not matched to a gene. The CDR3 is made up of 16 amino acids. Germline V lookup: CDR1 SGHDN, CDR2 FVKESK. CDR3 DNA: TGTGCCAGCAGCCGAGCACTAGCGGGGGCGTACAATGAGCAGTTCTTC. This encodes CASSRALAGAYNEQFF.